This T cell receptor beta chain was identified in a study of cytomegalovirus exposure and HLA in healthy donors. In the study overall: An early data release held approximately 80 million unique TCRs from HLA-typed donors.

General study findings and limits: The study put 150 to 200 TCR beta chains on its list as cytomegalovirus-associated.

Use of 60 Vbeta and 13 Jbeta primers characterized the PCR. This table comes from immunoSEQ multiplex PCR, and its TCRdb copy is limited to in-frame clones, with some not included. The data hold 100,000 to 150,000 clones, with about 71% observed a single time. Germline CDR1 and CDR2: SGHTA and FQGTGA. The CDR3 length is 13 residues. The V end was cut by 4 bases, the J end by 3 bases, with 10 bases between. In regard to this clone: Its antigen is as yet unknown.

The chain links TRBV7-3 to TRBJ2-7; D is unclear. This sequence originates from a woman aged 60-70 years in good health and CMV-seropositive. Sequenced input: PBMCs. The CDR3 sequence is CASSSGSGYEQYF. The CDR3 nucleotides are TGTGCCAGCAGCTCAGGCTCCGGCTACGAGCAGTACTTC.